This T cell receptor (beta chain) was sequenced during a study of human T cells and chemical hapten exposure. Overall study context: Sensitizing treatment utilized 2% DPC over an approximately 2 cm by approximately 2 cm portion of upper inner arm skin.

Time point given: patch test 1, 2 weeks after DPC sensitization. As for treatment: therapeutic diphenylcyclopropenone sensitization with weekly scalp DPC. Every patch test was put on after a blood sample was taken. The starting material, unfractionated whole blood, was used for total RNA extraction. In the case of this clonotype: Its target is not known.

TCRdb passed the RACE reads through MiXCR, listing each CDR3 protein once. The data show tens of thousands of distinct CDR3 sequences, about 9.3% seen once. Broader study findings: Because all patients had alopecia, their immune responses might differ from healthy ones.

With 6 bases removed from V and 1 base from J, the gap between germline ends came to 18 bases. CDR1 KGHSH and CDR2 LQKENI come from the germline V gene. The CDR3 covers 16 residues. The rearrangement uses TRBV18 and TRBJ1-1; D ambiguous. The clonotype comes from a woman aged 45-65 years with alopecia areata. Some clones in this sample may be carry-over from other donors' samples. The material sequenced was whole blood, taken in connection with sensitization to the hapten diphenylcyclopropenone (DPC). The CDR3 nucleotides read TGTGCCAGCTCCCACTTGGGGAGTGGAGGGAACACTGAAGCTTTCTTT. Translating gives CASSHLGSGGNTEAFF.